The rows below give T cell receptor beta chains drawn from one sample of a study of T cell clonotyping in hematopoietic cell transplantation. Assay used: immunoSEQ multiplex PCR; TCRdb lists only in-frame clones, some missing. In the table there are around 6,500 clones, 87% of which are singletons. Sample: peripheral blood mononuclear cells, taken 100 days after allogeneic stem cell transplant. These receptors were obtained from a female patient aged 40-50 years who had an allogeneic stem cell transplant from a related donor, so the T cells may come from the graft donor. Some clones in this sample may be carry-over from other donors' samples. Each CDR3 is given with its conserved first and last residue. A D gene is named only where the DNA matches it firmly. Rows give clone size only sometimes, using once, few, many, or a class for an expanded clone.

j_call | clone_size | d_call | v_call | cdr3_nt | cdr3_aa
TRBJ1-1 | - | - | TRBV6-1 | TGTGCCAGCAGTGAAAATCTGAACACTGAAGCTTTCTTT | CASSENLNTEAFF
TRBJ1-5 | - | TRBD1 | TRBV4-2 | TGTGCCAGCAGCCAAAGGACAGGGGGAATTCAGCCCCAGCATTTT | CASSQRTGGIQPQHF
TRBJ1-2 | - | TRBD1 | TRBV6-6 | TGTGCCAGCAGTTACGCTGACAGGGGAGGTGGCTACACCTTC | CASSYADRGGGYTF
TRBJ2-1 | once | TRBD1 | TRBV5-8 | TGTGCCAGCAGCTCGTGGACAGGGCAGGTTGAGCAGTTCTTC | CASSSWTGQVEQFF
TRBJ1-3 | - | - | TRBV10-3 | TGTGCCATCAGGTCCGGGGGCTCAGATGGAAACACCATATATTTT | CAIRSGGSDGNTIYF
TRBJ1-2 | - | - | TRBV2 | TGTGCCAGCAACGCAAACCCAGGCGTGAACTATGGCTACACCTTC | CASNANPGVNYGYTF
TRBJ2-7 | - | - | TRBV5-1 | TGCGCCAGCAGCTTGCTCCCATGGGGGCCCTACGAGCAGTACTTC | CASSLLPWGPYEQYF
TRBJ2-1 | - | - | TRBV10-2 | TGCGCCAGCAAGAGTCGGGACTCCCCATACAATGAGCAGTTCTTC | CASKSRDSPYNEQFF
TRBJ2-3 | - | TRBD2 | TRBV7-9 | TGTGCCAGCAGCCCCGCGGGAGCTAGCACAGATACGCAGTATTTT | CASSPAGASTDTQYF
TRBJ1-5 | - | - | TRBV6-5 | TGTGCCAGCAGTTCTGTGGTCAATCAGCCCCAGCATTTT | CASSSVVNQPQHF
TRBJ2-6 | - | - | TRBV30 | TGTGCCTGGAGAGGACTATCCGACGCCTCTGGGGCCAACGTCCTGACTTTC | CAWRGLSDASGANVLTF
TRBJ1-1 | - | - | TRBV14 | TGTGCCAGCAGCCGATCAAGGGGGACTGAAGCTTTCTTT | CASSRSRGTEAFF
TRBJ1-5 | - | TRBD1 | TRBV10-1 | TGCGCCAGCAGTGATACCGGGACAGGGGGCAATCAGCCCCAGCATTTT | CASSDTGTGGNQPQHF
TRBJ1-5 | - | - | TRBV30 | TGTGCCTGGAGTGTCCGGGCTGGGCAGCCCCAGCATTTT | CAWSVRAGQPQHF
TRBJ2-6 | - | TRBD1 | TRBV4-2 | TGTGCCAGCGGTACCGGGACAGGGGGCTCTGGGGCCAACGTCCTGACTTTC | CASGTGTGGSGANVLTF
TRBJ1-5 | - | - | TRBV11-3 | TGTGCCAGCAGCTTACAGGGCAATCAGCCCCAGCATTTT | CASSLQGNQPQHF
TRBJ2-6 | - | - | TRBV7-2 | TGTGCCAGCAGCTACTCACGGGCCTCTGGGGCCAACGTCCTGACTTTC | CASSYSRASGANVLTF
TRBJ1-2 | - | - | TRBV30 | TGTGCCTGGAGTAAACAGATCTATGGCTACACCTTC | CAWSKQIYGYTF
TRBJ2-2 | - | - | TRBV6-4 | TGTGCCAGCAAAGAGAGGGAGAACACCGGGGAGCTGTTTTTT | CASKERENTGELFF
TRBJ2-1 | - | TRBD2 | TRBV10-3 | TGTGCCGTAGGAGCGGGAGAAACCTACAATGAGCAGTTCTTC | CAVGAGETYNEQFF
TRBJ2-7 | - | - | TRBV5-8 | TGTGCCAGGAAAGTAAGAAATTACGAGCAGTACTTC | CARKVRNYEQYF
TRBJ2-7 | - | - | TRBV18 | TGTGCCAGCTCACCAGCCGGGTCCTACGAGCAGTACTTC | CASSPAGSYEQYF
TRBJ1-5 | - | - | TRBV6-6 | TGTGCCAGCAGTTTACAACCTCATCAGCCCCAGCATTTT | CASSLQPHQPQHF
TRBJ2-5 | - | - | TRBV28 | TGTGCCAGCAGTGGGGACATTCAAGAGACCCAGTACTTC | CASSGDIQETQYF
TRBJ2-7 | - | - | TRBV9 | TGTGCCAGCAGCGTAGGAGTTAGCTTTTACCCCTACGAGCAGTACTTC | CASSVGVSFYPYEQYF
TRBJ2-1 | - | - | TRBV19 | TGTGCCAGTAGTATCGGGAGCTCCTACAATGAGCAGTTCTTC | CASSIGSSYNEQFF
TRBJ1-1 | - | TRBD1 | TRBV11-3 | TGTGCCAGCAGCTTACCCGGGACAGGGAACACTGAAGCTTTCTTT | CASSLPGTGNTEAFF
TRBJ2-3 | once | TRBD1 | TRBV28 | TGTGCCAGCAGTCTACAGGGGCCAGGTACAGATACGCAGTATTTT | CASSLQGPGTDTQYF
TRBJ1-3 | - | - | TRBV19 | TGTGCCAGTACCGCGGATCGGAACTCTGGAAACACCATATATTTT | CASTADRNSGNTIYF
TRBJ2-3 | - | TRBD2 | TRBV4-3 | TGCGCCAGCAGCTACCTTTCGAGACTAGCGGATGGGAGCACAGATACGCAGTATTTT | CASSYLSRLADGSTDTQYF
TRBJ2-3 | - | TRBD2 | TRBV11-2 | TGTGCCAGCAGCTTAGAAGCGGGAGGGCCAGATACGCAGTATTTT | CASSLEAGGPDTQYF